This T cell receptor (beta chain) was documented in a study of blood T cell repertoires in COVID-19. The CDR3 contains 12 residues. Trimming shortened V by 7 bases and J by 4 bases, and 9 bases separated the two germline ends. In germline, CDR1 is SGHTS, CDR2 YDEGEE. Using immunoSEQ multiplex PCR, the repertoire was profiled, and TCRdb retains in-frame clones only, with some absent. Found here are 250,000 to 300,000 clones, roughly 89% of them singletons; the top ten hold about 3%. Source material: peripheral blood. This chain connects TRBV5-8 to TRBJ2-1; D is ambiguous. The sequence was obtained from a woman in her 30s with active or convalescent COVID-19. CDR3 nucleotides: TGTGCCAGCTTTAGACAATACAATGAGCAGTTCTTC. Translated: CASFRQYNEQFF. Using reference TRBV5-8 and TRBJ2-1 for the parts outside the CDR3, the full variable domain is EAGVTQSPTHLIKTRGQQATLRCSPISGHTSVYWYQQALGLGLQFLLWYDEGEERNRGNFPPRFSGRQFPNYSSELNVNALELEDSALYLCASFRQYNEQFFGPGTRLTVL.